This T cell receptor beta chain was sequenced for a study of identical twins (dated by TCRdb to the mid-2010s). With regard to the full study: The study deep-sequenced TCR alpha and beta repertoires from monozygotic twins, unrelated adults of various ages and cord blood to test whether fetal clonotypes persist. To rule out contamination, replicate twin experiments were performed at different times with different library preparation protocols. Study-level results and caveats: Fewer insertions were carried by abundant cord blood beta clonotypes; a weaker similar trend was observed in young adult naive repertoires, while no such trend was observed in memory repertoires. Zero-insertion analyses could be partly confounded by invariant T cells such as MAIT and iNKT, though diverse VJ usage argued against such confounding for most clonotypes. Compared with coincidental sharing between unrelated individuals, out-of-frame TCR alpha sequences shared between twins had an excess of sequences with low generation probability. In monozygotic twins, out-of-frame TCR alpha sharing was systematically underestimated by recombination models, although the models agreed with sharing between unrelated individuals. Because the same donors could not be followed over many years, the conclusions depended on cross-sectional statistical analysis. The excess sharing between twins in beta out-of-frame sequences was weaker because fewer shared sequences reduced the signal-to-noise ratio.

From the germline V gene, CDR1 is SGHRS and CDR2 is YFSETQ. Including the terminal cysteine and phenylalanine, the CDR3 comprises 13 residues. Of all the DNA, just the CDR3 is kept, 39 bases in frame from base 1. Relative to germline, V is missing 4 bases and J is missing 6 bases, with 3 bases of the junction outside any gene match. As for this clonotype: No cognate antigen has been identified for it. No base quality information exists; no much larger clone differs at one position.

Only healthy Caucasian donors were included. The twin cohort comprised three pairs of female monozygotic twins, all aged roughly 18 to 30 years. Positive isolation kits from Invitrogen were used to isolate CD4+ and CD8+ T cell populations. Library preparation was by 5' RACE. Sequencing was carried out with an Illumina HiSeq 2000. Template switching added a universal primer binding site, and the final cDNA carried a unique molecular identifier that allowed TCR cDNA molecules to be counted accurately. First-strand cDNA for TCR alpha and beta chains was synthesized from specific primers in the conserved constant-segment region. Each cDNA library was double barcoded, with a SMART-Mk sample barcode plus Illumina barcodes, to control for contamination. Two successive PCR steps introduced TruSeq adapter sequences along with Illumina sample barcodes. TCR alpha and beta cDNA libraries were sequenced on the Illumina HiSeq platform with custom primers. From the authors' description of their analysis: Unique molecular identifiers were extracted from raw reads with MiGEC, and CDR3 positions were determined with MiXCR. For each individual, recombination models were inferred using an EM algorithm with the repgenHMM and IGoR tools. Shared clonotype analysis was performed with the tcR package in R, normalizing sharing by the product of cloneset sizes. To study raw recombination free of thymic and clonal selection effects, out-of-frame nonproductive sequences were analyzed. TCRdb reprocessing: public reads trimmed at Q25 with fastp, clones called with MiXCR, in-frame beta chains kept. Rows are unified per CDR3 protein, each entry keeping the most common DNA and genes. These V and J calls originate from TCRdb's pipeline instead of the authors' own analysis. The sample contains over 500,000 distinct CDR3 sequences, less than 25% of them found a single time. The ten largest account for 0.75% to 0.95% of the sample.

The sample was also reused in another study, on T cells expressing NK-cell markers. Reported in the second study: TCR beta-chain repertoires were profiled in sorted CD3+CD56+NKG2C+, CD3+CD56+NKG2C- and CD3+CD56-NKG2C+ T-cell subsets from several donors. Of the eight sequenced donors, seven were found to be HCMV-seropositive and one was found to be HCMV-seronegative. To restrict sorting to alphabetaTCR-expressing T cells, an anti-gammadeltaTCR antibody was added in several experiments. In several donors, the dominant CD3+CD56+NKG2C+ clonotypes were found to rank among the top 10 CD8+ clonotypes and to make up about 1.0-7.0% of CD8+ T cells. Those dominant clonotypes were again the most abundant among CD3+CD56-NKG2C+ cells in several donors, at roughly 28.3-65%. Whether the expanded NKG2C-expressing T cell clones were specific for HCMV antigens was left unclear. Randomly selected healthy volunteers, three men and five women, were used as the eight sequenced donors. To determine HCMV serostatus, a commercial ELISA kit was used to detect HCMV-specific IgG in serum. MIGEC was used to demultiplex reads and group the reads by UMI, and MiTCR was used to assemble and quantify clonotypes. To remove erroneous sequences, TCR cDNA sequences were retained only when supported by two or more reads. The tcR package was used for downstream repertoire analysis, and clonotypes were matched between fractions using CDR3 nucleotide sequence together with V segment. VDJmatch was used to annotate antigen specificity against VDJdb, with one amino acid substitution in CDR3 permitted.

Sequencing input: CD4+ T cells sorted from blood. The origin of this receptor is a woman between 18 and 29 years old in good health. The chain uses TRBV5-1 and TRBJ2-1, with TRBD2 identical over 8 junction bases. The DNA is TGCGCCAGCAGCGTCGGGACTAGCAATGAGCAGTTCTTC. This gives the protein CASSVGTSNEQFF.